This T cell receptor (beta chain) emerged from a study of T cells in Graves' hyperthyroidism and ophthalmopathy. The CDR3 regions of TCR beta were amplified from RNA transcripts. First-round RT-PCR targeting the TCR CDR3 was performed with the HTBI primer set. TCRdb reprocessed the multiplex PCR reads via MiXCR and lists one record per CDR3 protein. Altogether about 640,000 distinct CDR3 sequences are present, more than 14% being singletons, with the ten largest covering 12%. This clonotype was seen repeatedly, ten times or more. The CDR3 consists of 15 residues. Germline trimming cut 0 bases from V and 5 bases from J; bases unmatched to any gene: 4. Looked up from germline, CDR1 is MNHNS and CDR2 is SASEGT.

Material: blood. The chain combines TRBV6-1 with TRBJ1-2; 9 bases are shared with TRBD1. This TCR came from a woman between 45 and 60 years old with Graves' ophthalmopathy. CDR3 sequence: CASSEAGTGLYGYTF. The DNA of the CDR3 is TGTGCCAGCAGTGAAGCCGGGACAGGGCTTTATGGCTACACCTTC.